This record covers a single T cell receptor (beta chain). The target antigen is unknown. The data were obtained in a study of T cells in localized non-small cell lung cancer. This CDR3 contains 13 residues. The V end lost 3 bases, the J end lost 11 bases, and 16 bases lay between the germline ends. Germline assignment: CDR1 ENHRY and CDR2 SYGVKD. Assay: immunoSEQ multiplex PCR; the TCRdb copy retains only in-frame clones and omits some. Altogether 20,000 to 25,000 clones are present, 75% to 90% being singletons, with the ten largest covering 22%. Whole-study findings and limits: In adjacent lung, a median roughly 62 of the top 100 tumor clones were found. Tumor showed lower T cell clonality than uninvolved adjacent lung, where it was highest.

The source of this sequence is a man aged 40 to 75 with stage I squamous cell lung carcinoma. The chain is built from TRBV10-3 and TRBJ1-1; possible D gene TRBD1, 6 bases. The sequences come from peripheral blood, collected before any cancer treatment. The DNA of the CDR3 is TGTGCCATCAGTGATGGCGCGGAGGGGGGGGCTTTCTTT. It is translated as CAISDGAEGGAFF.